These T cell receptor beta chains were read from a single sample in a study of high-grade serous ovarian cancer treatment subgroups. Using immunoSEQ multiplex PCR, the repertoire was profiled, and TCRdb retains in-frame clones only, with some absent. The sample has about 16,000 clones, roughly 67% seen once. The sample comprised tumor tissue. The receptors were sampled from a human donor with high-grade serous ovarian cancer. Both conserved end residues are part of each CDR3. The order of the fields is CDR3 length, V gene, clone size, D gene, J gene, CDR3 DNA, CDR3 protein. D genes are given only for firm matches. Some rows mark clone size as missing; the rest say once, few, many or name a class of expanded clone.

>14|TRBV29-1|.|TRBD1|TRBJ1-5
TGCAGCGTCAACCCCGACAGGGGAGGAGGTCCCCAGCATTTT
CSVNPDRGGGPQHF
>16|TRBV19|few|.|TRBJ1-5
TGTGCCAGTAGTATAGATTGGGGGACTGGCAATCAGCCCCAGCATTTT
CASSIDWGTGNQPQHF
>16|TRBV4-3|.|.|TRBJ2-2
TGCGCCAGCAGCAAGACCCCTGATCAGAACACCGGGGAGCTGTTTTTT
CASSKTPDQNTGELFF
>14|TRBV5-1|few|.|TRBJ2-5
TGCGCCAGCAGCTTACAGGTTTCTCAAGAGACCCAGTACTTC
CASSLQVSQETQYF
>13|TRBV7-8|.|.|TRBJ1-1
TGTGCCAGCAGCTTAGATCCGAACACTGAAGCTTTCTTT
CASSLDPNTEAFF
>20|TRBV9|.|TRBD2|TRBJ2-1
TGTGCCAGCAGCGTCGGGACTAGCGGGGGGGCAAGGAGCTCCTACAATGAGCAGTTCTTC
CASSVGTSGGARSSYNEQFF
>13|TRBV6-5|.|.|TRBJ2-1
TGTGCCAGCAGTAGCGGGACAAAGGGGGGAAAGTTCTTC
CASSSGTKGGKFF
>12|TRBV5-1|.|.|TRBJ2-5
TGCGCCAGCAGCTTGGGACAAGAGACCCAGTACTTC
CASSLGQETQYF
>18|TRBV4-2|.|.|TRBJ2-3
TGTGCCAGCAGCCAAGATAGGAGGCTAGCACAAGGCACAGATACGCAGTATTTT
CASSQDRRLAQGTDTQYF
>11|TRBV6-6|.|.|TRBJ2-1
TGTGCCAGCAGTTACAACCATGAGCAGTTCTTC
CASSYNHEQFF
>14|TRBV6-5|.|.|TRBJ1-5
TGTGCCAGCAGCCCGGACGGATTAAATCAGCCCCAGCATTTT
CASSPDGLNQPQHF
>14|TRBV7-6|few|.|TRBJ2-2
TGTGCCAGCAGCTTACAGGGACTGGCCGGGGAGCTGTTTTTT
CASSLQGLAGELFF
>16|TRBV6-1|.|TRBD2|TRBJ2-1
TGTGCCAGCAGTGAAGGTCTTGCGGGGGGGCAAAATGAGCAGTTCTTC
CASSEGLAGGQNEQFF
>13|TRBV6-5|.|.|TRBJ1-2
TGTGCCAGCACCAAGGGGGGAGTGGGAGGCTACACCTTC
CASTKGGVGGYTF
>18|TRBV9|.|TRBD1|TRBJ1-2
TGTGCCAGCAGCTCCAGCAGGTTCCGGGACAGGGGTAACTATGGCTACACCTTC
CASSSSRFRDRGNYGYTF
>15|TRBV19|.|.|TRBJ2-7
TGTGCCAGTAGTATATCGGGGTACCCCTCCTACGAGCAGTACTTC
CASSISGYPSYEQYF
>16|TRBV7-8|.|TRBD1|TRBJ1-2
TGTGCCAGCAGCTCAGGGGGCTACCCCCTCTACTATGGCTACACCTTC
CASSSGGYPLYYGYTF
>13|TRBV19|few|.|TRBJ1-6
TGTGCCAGTAGGTACGACGGGAGATCACCCCTCCACTTT
CASRYDGRSPLHF
>16|TRBV27|once|.|TRBJ1-4
TGTGCCAGCAGTCCCCAGACGAGTTTTTGGGGTGAAAAACTGTTTTTT
CASSPQTSFWGEKLFF
>15|TRBV6-1|.|.|TRBJ1-3
TGTGCCAGCGTGCCAAGGGGAAACTCCGGCCGCACCATATATTTT
CASVPRGNSGRTIYF
>12|TRBV6-1|.|.|TRBJ2-7
TGTGCCAGCGCGGACGGCGCCTACGAGCAGTACTTC
CASADGAYEQYF
>12|TRBV29-1|.|TRBD1|TRBJ1-2
TGCAGCGTTGACCAGGGGGACTATGGCTACACCTTC
CSVDQGDYGYTF
>14|TRBV14|.|.|TRBJ2-3
TGTGCCAGCAGCAATAAGTTATCCACAGATACGCAGTATTTT
CASSNKLSTDTQYF
>17|TRBV25-1|few|.|TRBJ1-6
TGTGCCAGCAGTGAATTAGCGTACACCAAGGATAATTCACCCCTCCACTTT
CASSELAYTKDNSPLHF
>15|TRBV9|.|TRBD2|TRBJ2-3
TGTGCCGGCTCGGAGCCCGCGGGGGGCACAGATACGCAGTATTTT
CAGSEPAGGTDTQYF
>16|TRBV19|.|TRBD1|TRBJ1-5
TGTGCCAGTAGTAGACCGGGACAGGCTAGCAATCAGCCCCAGCATTTT
CASSRPGQASNQPQHF
>15|TRBV9|.|.|TRBJ2-6
TGTGCCAGCAGCGTACCCAGGACTGGGGCCAACGTCCTGACTTTC
CASSVPRTGANVLTF
>11|TRBV7-9|few|.|TRBJ1-2
TGTGCCAGCAGTCGGGCCTATGGCTACACCTTC
CASSRAYGYTF
>13|TRBV5-5|few|.|TRBJ1-5
TGTGCCAGCAGCTTGTTTGGACCTCAGCCCCAGCATTTT
CASSLFGPQPQHF
>17|TRBV13|.|TRBD2|TRBJ2-3
TGTGCCAGCAGCCAGGGACTAGCAGACACTAGCACAGATACGCAGTATTTT
CASSQGLADTSTDTQYF
>15|TRBV27|.|.|TRBJ2-1
TGTGCCAGCAGACGACACTACAGGGGGGGGACTGAGCAGTTCTTC
CASRRHYRGGTEQFF
>13|TRBV30|.|.|TRBJ2-2
TGTGCCTGGAGGAGGTGGGGCAGGGTGGAGCTGTTTTTT
CAWRRWGRVELFF
>15|TRBV13|.|.|TRBJ1-2
TGTGCCAGCAGCTTTCGAGGACCCGGAGTGGATGGCTACACCTTC
CASSFRGPGVDGYTF
>14|TRBV5-6|.|.|TRBJ1-3
TGTGCCAGCAGCTTACGCGGGGCTGGAAACACCATATATTTT
CASSLRGAGNTIYF
>14|TRBV4-1|.|.|TRBJ2-7
TGCGCCAGCAGCCGACCGGGACAATTCTACGAGCAGTACTTC
CASSRPGQFYEQYF
>15|TRBV10-2|once|TRBD1|TRBJ2-3
TGCGCCACGGCCCCGGGACAGGAGAGCACAGATACGCAGTATTTT
CATAPGQESTDTQYF
>13|TRBV30|.|.|TRBJ1-1
TGTGCCTGGAGTGTTTGGCAGAACACTGAAGCTTTCTTT
CAWSVWQNTEAFF
>14|TRBV19|.|TRBD2|TRBJ2-3
TGTGCCAGTAAAGATAGTGGGAGGGCAGATACGCAGTATTTT
CASKDSGRADTQYF
>16|TRBV5-5|.|.|TRBJ1-1
TGTGCCAGCAGCCCGCGACAGAAACCCATGAACACTGAAGCTTTCTTT
CASSPRQKPMNTEAFF
>17|TRBV16|few|.|TRBJ2-2
TGTGCCAGCAGCCGACCGAGGGGCCTAGCCAACACCGGGGAGCTGTTTTTT
CASSRPRGLANTGELFF
>15|TRBV10-3|once|.|TRBJ1-6
TGTGCCAGCAGTTCCACAAGCTCCTATAATTCACCCCTCCACTTT
CASSSTSSYNSPLHF
>13|TRBV6-5|.|.|TRBJ1-1
TGTGCCAGCAGGGAGGACCGCCTCACTGAAGCTTTCTTT
CASREDRLTEAFF
>17|TRBV5-5|once|TRBD2|TRBJ2-1
TGTGCCAGCAGCTTCATCCCACGGGGGGGCCCCAACAATGAGCAGTTCTTC
CASSFIPRGGPNNEQFF
>17|TRBV15|.|TRBD2|TRBJ2-2
TGTGCCACCAGCAGTCCGGGGGGGGCAAGGGGCACCGGGGAGCTGTTTTTT
CATSSPGGARGTGELFF
>15|TRBV4-3|.|TRBD1|TRBJ1-2
TGCGCCAGCAGCCAAGCGGGACAGGGTGGATATGGCTACACCTTC
CASSQAGQGGYGYTF
>17|TRBV5-1|once|TRBD1|TRBJ1-4
TGCGCCAGCAGGTCCTCAACAGGGGGCGCGGGTAATGAAAAACTGTTTTTT
CASRSSTGGAGNEKLFF
>14|TRBV7-2|few|.|TRBJ1-6
TGTGCCAGCAGCTTTGGGACGAATAATTCACCCCTCCACTTT
CASSFGTNNSPLHF
>17|TRBV4-3|.|.|TRBJ1-2
TGCGCCAGCAGCCAAGTTGGGGTGAATGAGTGGTTCTATGGCTACACCTTC
CASSQVGVNEWFYGYTF
>11|TRBV2|.|.|TRBJ1-4
TGTGCCAGCAGTGTAAGGGAAAAACTGTTTTTT
CASSVREKLFF
>12|TRBV18|.|.|TRBJ2-2
TGTGCCAGCTCACCACGACGCGGGGAGCTGTTTTTT
CASSPRRGELFF
>13|TRBV7-7|.|.|TRBJ2-2
TGTGCTAGCAGCTGGACAAACACCGGGGAGCTGTTTTTT
CASSWTNTGELFF
>14|TRBV11-2|.|TRBD1|TRBJ1-1
TGTGCCAGCAGCCCCCAGGGGGGGTGGTACGAAGCTTTCTTT
CASSPQGGWYEAFF
>13|TRBV7-2|.|.|TRBJ1-1
TGTGCCAGCAGCTCCAGAGAGAACACTGAAGCTTTCTTT
CASSSRENTEAFF
>14|TRBV21-1|once|.|TRBJ2-7
TGTGCCAGCAGCAAGGCTAGCGGGGGTTACGAGCAGTACTTC
CASSKASGGYEQYF
>16|TRBV9|.|TRBD2|TRBJ2-1
TGTGCCAGCAGCTCACGGACTAGCGGGGTCCGGAATGAGCAGTTCTTC
CASSSRTSGVRNEQFF